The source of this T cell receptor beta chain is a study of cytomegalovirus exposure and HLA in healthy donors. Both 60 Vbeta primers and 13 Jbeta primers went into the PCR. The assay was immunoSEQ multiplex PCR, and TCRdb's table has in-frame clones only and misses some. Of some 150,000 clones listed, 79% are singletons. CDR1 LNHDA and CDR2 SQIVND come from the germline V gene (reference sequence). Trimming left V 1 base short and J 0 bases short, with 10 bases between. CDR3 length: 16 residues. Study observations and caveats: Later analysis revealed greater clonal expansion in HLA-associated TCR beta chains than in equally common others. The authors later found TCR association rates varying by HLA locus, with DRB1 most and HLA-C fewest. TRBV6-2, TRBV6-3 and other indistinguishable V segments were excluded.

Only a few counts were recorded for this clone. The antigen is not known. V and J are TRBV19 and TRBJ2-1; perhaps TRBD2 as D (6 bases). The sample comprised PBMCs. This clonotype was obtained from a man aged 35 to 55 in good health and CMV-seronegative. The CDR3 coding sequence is TGTGCCAGTAGTATAGGGGGACTTAGCTCCTACAATGAGCAGTTCTTC. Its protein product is CASSIGGLSSYNEQFF.